This TCR beta chain was identified in a study of OX40 agonist ivuxolimab in advanced cancers. Assay: immunoSEQ multiplex PCR; the TCRdb copy retains only in-frame clones and omits some. Of 90,000 or so clones listed, 90% to 95% are singletons. Exclusion of a patient followed from autoimmune disease history or systemic immunosuppression. J lost 4 bases, V lost 6 bases, and 8 bases had no gene match. This CDR3 contains 14 residues. Germline values: CDR1 LNHDA, CDR2 SQIVND (reference sequence). This clonotype originated in an adult with an advanced solid tumor such as melanoma, head and neck, liver or kidney cancer. The chain combines TRBV19 with TRBJ1-2, with 7 nucleotides matching TRBD1. The input for sequencing was CD4+ or CD8+ T cells sorted from blood, taken in a trial of the OX40 agonist ivuxolimab. The CDR3 loop reads CASRWDSGGYGYTF. CDR3 sequence (DNA): TGTGCCAGTAGGTGGGACAGCGGGGGCTATGGCTACACCTTC.